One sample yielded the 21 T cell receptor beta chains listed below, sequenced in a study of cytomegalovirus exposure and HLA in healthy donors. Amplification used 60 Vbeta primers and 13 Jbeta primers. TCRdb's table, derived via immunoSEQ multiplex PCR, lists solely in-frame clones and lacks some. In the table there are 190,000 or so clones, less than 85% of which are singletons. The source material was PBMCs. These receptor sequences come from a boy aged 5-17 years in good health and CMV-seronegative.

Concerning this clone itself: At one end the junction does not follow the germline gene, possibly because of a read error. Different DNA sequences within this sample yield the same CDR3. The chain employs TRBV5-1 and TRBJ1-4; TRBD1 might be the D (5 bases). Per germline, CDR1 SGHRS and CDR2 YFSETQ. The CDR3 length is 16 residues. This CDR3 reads CASSFQGPRTNEKLFF. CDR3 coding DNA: TGCGCCAGTAGCTTCCAGGGCCCACGTACTAATGAAAAACTGTTTTTT.

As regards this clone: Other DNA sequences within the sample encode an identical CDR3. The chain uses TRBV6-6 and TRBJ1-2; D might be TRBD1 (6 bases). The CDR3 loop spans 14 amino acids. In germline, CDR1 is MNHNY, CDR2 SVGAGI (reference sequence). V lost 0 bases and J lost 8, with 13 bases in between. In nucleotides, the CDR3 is TGTGCCAGCAGTTACTCTCCAGGGGCCTACGGCTACACCTTC. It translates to CASSYSPGAYGYTF.

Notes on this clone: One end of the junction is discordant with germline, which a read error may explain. The CDR3 sequence is CASSVGVGPTDTRYF. CDR3 coding DNA: TGTGCCAGCAGCGTAGGAGTAGGCCCAACAGATACGCGGTATTTT. V gene TRBV9 combines with J gene TRBJ2-3; D remains unclear. The CDR3 covers 15 residues. Germline V gene sequence: CDR1 SGDLS, CDR2 YYNGEE.

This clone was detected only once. The CDR3 spells CASSLTGGSYEQYF. CDR3 in DNA: TGTGCCAGCAGCCTGACAGGGGGCTCCTACGAGCAGTACTTC. J is TRBJ2-7 and V is TRBV27; 9 nucleotides match TRBD1. The CDR3 loop spans 14 amino acids. V gave up 6 bases and J gave up 0 bases; unmatched junction bases: 3. The V gene's germline CDR1 is MNHEY and CDR2 SMNVEV (reference sequence).

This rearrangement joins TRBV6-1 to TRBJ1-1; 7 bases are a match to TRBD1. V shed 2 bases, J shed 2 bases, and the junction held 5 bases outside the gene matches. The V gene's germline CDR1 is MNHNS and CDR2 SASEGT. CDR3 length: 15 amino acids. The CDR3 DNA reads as TGTGCCAGCAGTGAAAGCAGACAGGGAAACACTGAAGCTTTCTTT. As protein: CASSESRQGNTEAFF.

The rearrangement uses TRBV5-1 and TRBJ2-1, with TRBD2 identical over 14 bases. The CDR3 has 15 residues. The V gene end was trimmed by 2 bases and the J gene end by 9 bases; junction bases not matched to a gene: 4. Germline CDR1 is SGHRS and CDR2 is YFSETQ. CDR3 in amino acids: CASSFGTSGRPEQFF. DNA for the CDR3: TGCGCCAGCAGCTTCGGGACTAGCGGGAGACCTGAGCAGTTCTTC.

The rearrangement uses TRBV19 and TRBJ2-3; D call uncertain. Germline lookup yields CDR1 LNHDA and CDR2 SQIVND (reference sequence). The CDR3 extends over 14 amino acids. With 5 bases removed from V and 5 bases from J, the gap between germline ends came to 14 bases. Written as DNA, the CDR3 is TGTGCCAGTAGTGAACAGTGGGCCGGAGATACGCAGTATTTT. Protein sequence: CASSEQWAGDTQYF.

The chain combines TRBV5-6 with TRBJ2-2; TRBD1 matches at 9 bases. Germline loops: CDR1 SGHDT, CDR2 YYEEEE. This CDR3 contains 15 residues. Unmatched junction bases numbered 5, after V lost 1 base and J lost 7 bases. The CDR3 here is CASSLTGGRSGELFF. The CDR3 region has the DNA TGTGCCAGCAGCTTGACAGGGGGCCGGAGCGGGGAGCTGTTTTTT.

The CDR3 sequence is CSAVQGAMVFF. For the CDR3, the DNA is TGCAGCGCTGTACAGGGGGCGATGGTTTTCTTT. The genes are TRBV29-1 and TRBJ1-1, with 9 bases fitting TRBD1. Trimming removed 7 bases from V and 13 bases from J; junction bases left unmatched: 10. CDR3 length: 11 amino acids. CDR1 and CDR2 from the germline V gene are SQVTM and ANQGSEA.

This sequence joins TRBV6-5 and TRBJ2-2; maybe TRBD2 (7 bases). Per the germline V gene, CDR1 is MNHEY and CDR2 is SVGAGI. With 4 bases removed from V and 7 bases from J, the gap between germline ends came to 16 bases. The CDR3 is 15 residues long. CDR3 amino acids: CASSSEGGGSGELFF. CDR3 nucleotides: TGTGCCAGCAGTTCCGAGGGGGGGGGTAGCGGGGAGCTGTTTTTT.

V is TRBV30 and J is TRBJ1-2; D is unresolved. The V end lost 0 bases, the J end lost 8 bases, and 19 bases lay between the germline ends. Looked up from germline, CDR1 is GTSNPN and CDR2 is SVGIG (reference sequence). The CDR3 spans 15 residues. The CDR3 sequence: CAWSVRVTTRGGYTF. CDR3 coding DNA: TGTGCCTGGAGTGTACGAGTGACCACGCGGGGAGGCTACACCTTC.

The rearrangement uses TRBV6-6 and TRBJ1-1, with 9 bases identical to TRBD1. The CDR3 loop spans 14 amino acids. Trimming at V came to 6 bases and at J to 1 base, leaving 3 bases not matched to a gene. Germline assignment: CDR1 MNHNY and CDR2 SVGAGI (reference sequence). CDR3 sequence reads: CASRQDRGNTEAFF. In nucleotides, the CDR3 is TGTGCCAGCAGGCAGGACAGGGGGAACACTGAAGCTTTCTTT.

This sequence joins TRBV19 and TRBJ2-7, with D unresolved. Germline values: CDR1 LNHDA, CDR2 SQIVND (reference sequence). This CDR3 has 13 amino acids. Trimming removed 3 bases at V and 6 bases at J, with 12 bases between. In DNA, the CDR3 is TGTGCCAGTAGTATCGGTCCGCTAAGCGAGCAGTACTTC. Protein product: CASSIGPLSEQYF.

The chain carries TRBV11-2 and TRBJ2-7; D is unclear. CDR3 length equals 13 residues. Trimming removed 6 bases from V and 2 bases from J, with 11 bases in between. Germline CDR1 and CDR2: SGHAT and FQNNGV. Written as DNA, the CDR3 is TGTGCCAGCAGGGAGATTAGGACCTACGAGCAGTACTTC. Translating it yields CASREIRTYEQYF.

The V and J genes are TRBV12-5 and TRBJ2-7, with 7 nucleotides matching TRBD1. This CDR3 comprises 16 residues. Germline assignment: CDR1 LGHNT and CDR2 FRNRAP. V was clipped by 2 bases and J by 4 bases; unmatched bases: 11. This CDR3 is CASGLKTGQDLYEQYF. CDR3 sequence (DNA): TGTGCTAGTGGTTTGAAAACAGGACAGGACTTATACGAGCAGTACTTC.

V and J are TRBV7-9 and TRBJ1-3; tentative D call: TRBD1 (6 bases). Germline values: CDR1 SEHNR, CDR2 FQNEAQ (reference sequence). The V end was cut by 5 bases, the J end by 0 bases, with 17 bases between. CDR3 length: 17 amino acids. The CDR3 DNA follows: TGTGCCAGCAGCGCACCAGACAGGTTGAGCTCTGGAAACACCATATATTTT. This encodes CASSAPDRLSSGNTIYF. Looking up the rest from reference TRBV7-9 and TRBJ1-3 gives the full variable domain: DTGVSQNPRHKITKRGQNVTFRCDPISEHNRLYWYRQTLGQGPEFLTYFQNEAQLEKSRLLSDRFSAERPKGSFSTLEIQRTEQGDSAMYLCASSAPDRLSSGNTIYFGEGSWLTVV.

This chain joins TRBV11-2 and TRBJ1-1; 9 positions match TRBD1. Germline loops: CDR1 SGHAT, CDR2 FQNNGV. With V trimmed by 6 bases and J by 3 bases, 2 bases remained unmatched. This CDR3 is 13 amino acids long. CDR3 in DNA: TGTGCCAGCAGTCGGGACAGGGACACTGAAGCTTTCTTT. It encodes CASSRDRDTEAFF.

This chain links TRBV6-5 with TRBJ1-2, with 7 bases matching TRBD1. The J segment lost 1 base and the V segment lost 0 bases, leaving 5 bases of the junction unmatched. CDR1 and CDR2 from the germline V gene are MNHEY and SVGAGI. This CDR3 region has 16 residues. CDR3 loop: CASSYSGTVNNYGYTF. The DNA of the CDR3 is TGTGCCAGCAGTTACTCTGGGACAGTTAATAACTATGGCTACACCTTC.

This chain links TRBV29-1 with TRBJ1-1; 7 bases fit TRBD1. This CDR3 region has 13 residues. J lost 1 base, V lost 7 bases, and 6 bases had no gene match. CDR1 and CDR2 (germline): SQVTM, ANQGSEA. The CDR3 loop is CSAPDRTNTEAFF. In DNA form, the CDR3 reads TGCAGCGCCCCGGACAGGACGAACACTGAAGCTTTCTTT.

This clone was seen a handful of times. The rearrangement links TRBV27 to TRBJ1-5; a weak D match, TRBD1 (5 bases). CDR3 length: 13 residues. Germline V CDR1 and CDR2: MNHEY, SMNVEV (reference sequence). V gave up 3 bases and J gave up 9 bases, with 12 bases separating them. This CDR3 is CASSFTREAPQHF. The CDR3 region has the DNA TGTGCCAGCAGTTTTACCAGGGAAGCGCCCCAGCATTTT.

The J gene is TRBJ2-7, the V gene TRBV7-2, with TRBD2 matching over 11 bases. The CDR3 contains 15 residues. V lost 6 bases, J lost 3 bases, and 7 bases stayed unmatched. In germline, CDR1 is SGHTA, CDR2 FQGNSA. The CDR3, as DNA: TGTGCCAGCAGACCACTAGCGGGAGAGTTCTACGAGCAGTACTTC. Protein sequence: CASRPLAGEFYEQYF.